This T cell receptor beta chain was recovered during a study of blood T cell repertoires in COVID-19. Self-reported history from a screening survey and questionnaire set each donor's cohort. Trimming pared 6 bases from V and 2 bases from J, leaving 11 bases between. The germline V gene encodes CDR1 LNHDA and CDR2 SQIVND (reference sequence). The CDR3 sequence is 14 residues long. TCRdb's copy holds only in-frame clones and misses some; the assay was immunoSEQ multiplex PCR. This repertoire shows approximately 140,000 clones, approximately 84% found once; its top ten account for 3.4%. V usage is TRBV19 and J usage is TRBJ1-5; no firm D call. The sequence was obtained from a woman aged 45 to 65 with acute COVID-19. The sequencing sample was made of PBMCs or T cells enriched from blood (not recorded which). CDR3 in amino acids: CASRSSQGNQPQHF. For the CDR3, the DNA is TGTGCCAGTAGGAGTTCGCAGGGCAATCAGCCCCAGCATTTT.